The present entry profiles one T cell receptor (beta chain) with its context. These data belong to a study of T-cell reconstitution after alpha-beta-depleted transplantation in children. Unique molecular identifiers featured in how the TCRbeta library was prepared. TCRdb called the PCR reads again in MiXCR, with one record for every CDR3 protein. The sample has almost 400,000 distinct CDR3 sequences, around 21% seen once. This TCR was sampled from a human donor who donated a stem cell graft to a child with acute myeloid leukemia. The sample consisted of PBMCs from the stem cell graft donor, taken from the stem cell graft.

Written as DNA, the CDR3 is TGTGCCAGCAGTCCAGTCTCAGGCGTTAATGAAAAACTGTTTTTT. Protein sequence: CASSPVSGVNEKLFF. The V gene is TRBV12-3 or TRBV12-4, the J gene TRBJ1-4; no clear D gene. With 5 bases removed from V and 4 bases from J, the gap between germline ends came to 14 bases. There are 15 residues in the CDR3.